Following are 18 T cell receptor beta chains from one sample sequenced in a study of identical twins. Using its own MiXCR run on the 5' RACE reads, TCRdb lists one record per CDR3 protein. The data show about 920,000 distinct CDR3 sequences, 9% to 15% seen once. This sample was also put to use in a study of yellow fever vaccine responses in identical twins.

Sequencing input: PBMCs. These receptors came from a woman between 18 and 29 years old in good health.

This clonotype has only a few counts. The V gene is TRBV20-1, the J gene TRBJ2-1, with a possible D match to TRBD2 (5 bases). Germline CDR1 DFQATT, CDR2 SNEGSKA (reference sequence). V was shortened by 8 bases and J by 5 bases, with 16 bases between the two germline ends. There are 13 residues in the CDR3. The CDR3 DNA is TGCAGTCTTCCGGCGGGCCGGAACAATGAGCAGTTCTTC. It codes for CSLPAGRNNEQFF.

The chain has TRBV20-1 and TRBJ2-2; 9 nucleotides line up with TRBD1. This CDR3 has 14 amino acids. J lost 7 bases, V lost 5 bases, and 8 bases had no gene match. Germline CDR1 DFQATT, CDR2 SNEGSKA (reference sequence). The CDR3 DNA is TGCAGTGCTTTAACAGGGGGCCAGGGCGGGGAGCTGTTTTTT. Amino acids: CSALTGGQGGELFF.

The gene calls are TRBV19 and TRBJ1-2, with 9 bases matching TRBD1. The CDR3 is 16 amino acids. V shed 4 bases and J 4 bases; nucleotides not matched to a gene: 10. Looked up from germline, CDR1 is LNHDA and CDR2 is SQIVND (reference sequence). The CDR3, as DNA: TGTGCCAGTAGTACCCTCACAGGGGGCTACGGCTATGGCTACACCTTC. Encoded protein: CASSTLTGGYGYGYTF.

This clonotype showed up many times. The CDR3 sequence is CASSLWGRGAEAFF. CDR3 DNA sequence: TGTGCCAGCAGTTTGTGGGGGCGAGGGGCTGAAGCTTTCTTT. The chain links TRBV12-3 or TRBV12-4 to TRBJ1-1; D possibly corresponds to TRBD1 (6 bases). The length of the CDR3 is 14 residues. V gave up 3 bases and J gave up 6 bases, with 14 bases separating them.

The table lists this clonotype with a few counts. The gene calls are TRBV11-3 and TRBJ2-1; 7 bases align to TRBD2. The CDR3 runs to 16 residues. J lost 8 bases, V lost 5 bases, and 15 bases had no gene match. In germline, CDR1 is SGHNT, CDR2 YENEEA. CDR3 in DNA: TGTGCCAGCAGCCTCCCCTCGCGGGAGATGTGGCATGAGCAGTTCTTC. The encoded protein is CASSLPSREMWHEQFF. The whole variable domain, remainder taken from reference TRBV11-3 and TRBJ2-1, is EAGVVQSPRYKIIEKKQPVAFWCNPISGHNTLYWYLQNLGQGPELLIRYENEEAVDDSQLPKDRFSAERLKGVDSTLKIQPAELGDSAVYLCASSLPSREMWHEQFFGPGTRLTVL.

The V gene is TRBV10-3, the J gene TRBJ2-3, with a weak D call TRBD2 (5 bases). The V end lost 2 bases, the J end lost 2 bases, and 11 bases lay between the germline ends. Germline assignment: CDR1 ENHRY and CDR2 SYGVKD. This CDR3 has 15 residues. Here the CDR3 DNA reads TGTGCCATCAGTGAGGGGTGGGGAGCCACAGATACGCAGTATTTT. Its translation is CAISEGWGATDTQYF.

This rearrangement joins TRBV28 to TRBJ1-2, with TRBD1 identical over 10 bases. V trimming: 6 bases; J trimming: 4 bases; junction bases outside the gene matches: 8. In germline, CDR1 is MDHEN, CDR2 SYDVKM. The CDR3 extends over 15 amino acids. CDR3 protein: CASSRGTGDGYGYTF. CDR3 nucleotide sequence: TGTGCCAGCAGCCGAGGGACAGGGGATGGCTATGGCTACACCTTC.

Ten or more counts support this clonotype. This chain uses TRBV29-1 with TRBJ2-1; D call uncertain. The CDR3 contains 11 residues. CDR1 and CDR2 (germline): SQVTM, ANQGSEA. V lost 0 bases and J 4 bases, leaving 1 base between the germline ends. The CDR3 DNA reads TGCAGCGTTGAAGAATACAATGAGCAGTTCTTC. Protein product: CSVEEYNEQFF.

The chain employs TRBV15 and TRBJ2-3; tentative D call: TRBD1 (5 bases). V lost 5 bases, J lost 6 bases, and 15 bases lay in between. Germline V lookup: CDR1 LNHNV, CDR2 YYDKDF (reference sequence). This CDR3 spans 14 amino acids. CDR3 in amino acids: CATSGYRHGDTQYF. Here the CDR3 DNA reads TGTGCCACCAGCGGATACAGGCACGGGGATACGCAGTATTTT.

There are many counts of this clonotype. V usage is TRBV27 and J usage is TRBJ2-5; D is perhaps TRBD1 or TRBD2 (6 bases each). Trimming took off 6 bases at V and 0 bases at J, with 17 bases between the two ends. CDR1 is MNHEY and CDR2 is SMNVEV in the germline V gene (reference sequence). The CDR3 is 16 amino acids. CDR3 bases: TGTGCCAGCAGACTGTGGGGGGCGCAAAACCAAGAGACCCAGTACTTC. Its protein product is CASRLWGAQNQETQYF.

The sample holds a few counts of this clonotype. CDR3 protein: CASSQDLGGLDTEAFF. The CDR3 DNA reads TGCGCCAGCAGCCAAGATCTGGGGGGCCTCGACACTGAAGCTTTCTTT. This chain joins TRBV4-1 and TRBJ1-1; possibly TRBD1 for D (6 bases). The CDR3 length is 16 residues. Germline CDR1 MGHRA, CDR2 YSYEKL. V gave up 0 bases and J gave up 3 bases, with 14 bases separating them.

This clonotype was counted a few times. This sequence joins TRBV7-9 and TRBJ2-3; 9 bases align to TRBD2. Germline loops: CDR1 SEHNR, CDR2 FQNEAQ (reference sequence). There are 15 residues in the CDR3. The V gene end was trimmed by 4 bases and the J gene end by 1 base; junction bases not matched to a gene: 3. The CDR3 region is CASSYGTSRTDTQYF. The CDR3, as DNA: TGTGCCAGCAGCTACGGGACTAGCCGCACAGATACGCAGTATTTT.

In its sample, this clonotype was seen a few times. The chain recombines TRBV6-5 with TRBJ2-4; TRBD2 matches 8 bases. J was trimmed by 6 bases and V by 8 bases; bases with no gene match: 0. Germline CDR1 is MNHEY and CDR2 is SVGAGI. The length of the CDR3 is 11 residues. The CDR3 spells CASREGNIQYF. CDR3 bases: TGTGCCAGCCGGGAGGGAAACATTCAGTACTTC.

Turning to this clonotype: A junction boundary mismatches the germline segment, possibly from a read error. The CDR3 DNA sequence: TGTGCCAGCAGCCTCCGGGGGACTAATGAAAAACCGTTTTTT. This translates into CASSLRGTNEKPFF. The chain couples TRBV3-1 to TRBJ1-4; a possible D gene is TRBD1 (5 bases). Germline V gene sequence: CDR1 LGHDT, CDR2 YNNKEL (reference sequence). The length of the CDR3 is 14 residues.

This chain joins TRBV9 and TRBJ2-5, with D tentatively TRBD1 (6 bases). V lost 0 bases to trimming and J lost 4 bases, with 13 bases between them. The CDR3 has 15 residues. Germline CDR1 and CDR2: SGDLS and YYNGEE. In DNA, the CDR3 is TGTGCCAGCAGCGTAGAAGGGGGATTCGCAGAGACCCAGTACTTC. Protein sequence: CASSVEGGFAETQYF.

V and J are TRBV7-8 and TRBJ1-1; D ambiguous. From germline, CDR1 is SGHVS and CDR2 FQNEAQ. The CDR3 consists of 13 residues. The V end was cut by 3 bases, the J end by 7 bases, with 12 bases between. The chain's CDR3 is CASSLAAPGEAFF. The CDR3 DNA follows: TGTGCCAGCAGCTTGGCCGCTCCGGGTGAAGCTTTCTTT. The whole variable domain, remainder taken from reference TRBV7-8 and TRBJ1-1, is GAGVSQSPRYKVAKRGQDVALRCDPISGHVSLFWYQQALGQGPEFLTYFQNEAQLDKSGLPSDRFFAERPEGSVSTLKIQRTQQEDSAVYLCASSLAAPGEAFFGQGTRLTVV.

The J gene is TRBJ1-1, the V gene TRBV7-9, with 8 bases matching TRBD1. V dropped 5 bases and J dropped 5; count of bases not matched to a gene: 10. Germline loops: CDR1 SEHNR, CDR2 FQNEAQ (reference sequence). CDR3 length: 15 amino acids. The CDR3 loop reads CASSPPGGVGTEAFF. The CDR3 DNA sequence: TGTGCCAGCAGCCCCCCAGGGGGCGTTGGAACTGAAGCTTTCTTT. The variable domain in full, completed from reference TRBV7-9 and TRBJ1-1, reads DTGVSQNPRHKITKRGQNVTFRCDPISEHNRLYWYRQTLGQGPEFLTYFQNEAQLEKSRLLSDRFSAERPKGSFSTLEIQRTEQGDSAMYLCASSPPGGVGTEAFFGQGTRLTVV.

The CDR3 region has the DNA TGTGCCAGCAGCTTAGGTTTTGTAGCGGGAGGTATCACCGGGGAGCTGTTTTTT. The encoded protein is CASSLGFVAGGITGELFF. V usage is TRBV7-8 and J usage is TRBJ2-2; TRBD2 aligns across 10 bases. V shed 1 base and J 4 bases; nucleotides not matched to a gene: 9. The CDR3 spans 18 residues. Germline V gene sequence: CDR1 SGHVS, CDR2 FQNEAQ.